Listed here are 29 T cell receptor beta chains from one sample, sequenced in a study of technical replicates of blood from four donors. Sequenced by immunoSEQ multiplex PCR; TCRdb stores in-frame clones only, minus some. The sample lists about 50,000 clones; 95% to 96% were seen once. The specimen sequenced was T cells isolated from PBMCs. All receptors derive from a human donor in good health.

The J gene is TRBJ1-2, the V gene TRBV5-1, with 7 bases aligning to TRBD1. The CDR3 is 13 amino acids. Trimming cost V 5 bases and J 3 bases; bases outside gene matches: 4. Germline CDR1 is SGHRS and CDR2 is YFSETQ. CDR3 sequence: CASRLTGDYGYTF. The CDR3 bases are TGCGCCAGCAGACTTACAGGGGACTATGGCTACACCTTC.

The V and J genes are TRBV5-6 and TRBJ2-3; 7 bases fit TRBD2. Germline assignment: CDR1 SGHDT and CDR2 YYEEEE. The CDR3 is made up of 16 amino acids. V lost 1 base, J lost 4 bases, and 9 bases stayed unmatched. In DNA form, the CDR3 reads TGTGCCAGCAGCTTGTGGAGGGGAGGGTTTTCAGATACGCAGTATTTT. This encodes CASSLWRGGFSDTQYF.

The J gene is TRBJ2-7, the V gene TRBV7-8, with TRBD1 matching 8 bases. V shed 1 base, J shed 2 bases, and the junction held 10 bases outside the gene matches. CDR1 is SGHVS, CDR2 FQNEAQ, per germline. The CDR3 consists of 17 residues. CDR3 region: CASSLGLVWTGTYEQYF. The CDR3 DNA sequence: TGTGCCAGCAGCTTAGGGTTGGTGTGGACAGGGACCTACGAGCAGTACTTC.

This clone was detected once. The DNA of the CDR3 is TGCAGCGTTGAAACTGGAGGGCATGGCTACACCTTC. Translating gives CSVETGGHGYTF. The chain employs TRBV29-1 and TRBJ1-2, with D uncertain. The CDR3 consists of 12 residues. V lost 2 bases and J 6 bases, leaving 10 bases between the germline ends. Germline CDR1 and CDR2: SQVTM and ANQGSEA.

CDR3 region: CAISESGGSNQPQHF. Here the CDR3 DNA reads TGTGCCATCAGTGAATCCGGAGGGAGCAATCAGCCCCAGCATTTT. This chain links TRBV10-3 with TRBJ1-5; D call uncertain. V lost 3 bases and J 1 base, leaving 10 bases between the germline ends. Per the germline V gene, CDR1 is ENHRY and CDR2 is SYGVKD. This CDR3 has 15 residues.

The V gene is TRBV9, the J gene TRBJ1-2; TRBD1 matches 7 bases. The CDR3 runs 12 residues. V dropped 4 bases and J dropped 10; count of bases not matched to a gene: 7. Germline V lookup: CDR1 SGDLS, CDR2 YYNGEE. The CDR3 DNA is TGTGCCAGCAGCACCTGGGACAGTTCCTACACCTTC. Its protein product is CASSTWDSSYTF.

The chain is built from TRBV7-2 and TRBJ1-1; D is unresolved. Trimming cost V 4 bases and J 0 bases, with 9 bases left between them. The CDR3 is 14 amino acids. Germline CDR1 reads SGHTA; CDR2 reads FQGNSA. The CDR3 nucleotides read TGTGCCAGCAGCTACCAGATTATGAACACTGAAGCTTTCTTT. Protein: CASSYQIMNTEAFF.

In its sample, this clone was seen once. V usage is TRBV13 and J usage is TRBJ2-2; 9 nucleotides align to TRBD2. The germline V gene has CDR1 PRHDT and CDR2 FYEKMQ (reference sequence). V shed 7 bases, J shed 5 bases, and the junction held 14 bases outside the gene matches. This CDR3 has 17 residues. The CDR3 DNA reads TGTGCCAGCATCGAACTCGGCGGGAGGGCCTGGACCGGGGAGCTGTTTTTT. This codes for CASIELGGRAWTGELFF.

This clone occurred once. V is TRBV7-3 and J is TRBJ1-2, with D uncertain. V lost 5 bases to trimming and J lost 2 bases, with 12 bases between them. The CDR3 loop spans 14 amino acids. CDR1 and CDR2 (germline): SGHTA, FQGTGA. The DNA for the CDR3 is TGTGCCAGCAGCGCCACGACGGGGAACTATGGCTACACCTTC. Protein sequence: CASSATTGNYGYTF. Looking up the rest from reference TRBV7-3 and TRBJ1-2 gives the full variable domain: GAGVSQTPSNKVTEKGKYVELRCDPISGHTALYWYRQSLGQGPEFLIYFQGTGAADDSGLPNDRFFAVRPEGSVSTLKIQRTERGDSAVYLCASSATTGNYGYTFGSGTRLTVV.

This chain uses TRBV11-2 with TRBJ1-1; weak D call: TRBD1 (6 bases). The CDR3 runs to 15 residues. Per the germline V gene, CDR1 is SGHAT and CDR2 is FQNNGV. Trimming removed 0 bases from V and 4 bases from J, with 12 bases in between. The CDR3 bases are TGTGCCAGCAGCTTAGATGCTGGGACACTCACTGAAGCTTTCTTT. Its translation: CASSLDAGTLTEAFF.

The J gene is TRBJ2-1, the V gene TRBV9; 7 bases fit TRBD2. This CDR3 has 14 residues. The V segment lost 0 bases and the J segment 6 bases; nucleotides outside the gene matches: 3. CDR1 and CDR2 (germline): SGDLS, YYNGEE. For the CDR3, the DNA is TGTGCCAGCAGCGTAGACCTAGCGGTCAATGAGCAGTTCTTC. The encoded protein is CASSVDLAVNEQFF.

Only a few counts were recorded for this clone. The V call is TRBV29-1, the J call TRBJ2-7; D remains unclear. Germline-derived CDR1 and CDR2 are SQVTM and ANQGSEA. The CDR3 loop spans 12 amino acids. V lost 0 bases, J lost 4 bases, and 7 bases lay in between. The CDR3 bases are TGCAGCGTTGAAGACTCCTATTACGAGCAGTACTTC. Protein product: CSVEDSYYEQYF.

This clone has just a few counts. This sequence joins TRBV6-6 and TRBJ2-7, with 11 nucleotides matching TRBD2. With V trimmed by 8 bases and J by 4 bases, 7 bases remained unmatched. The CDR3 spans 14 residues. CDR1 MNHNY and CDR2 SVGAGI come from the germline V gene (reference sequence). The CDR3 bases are TGTGCCAGCTCTTTAGCGGGAGGGCCTTACGAGCAGTACTTC. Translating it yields CASSLAGGPYEQYF.

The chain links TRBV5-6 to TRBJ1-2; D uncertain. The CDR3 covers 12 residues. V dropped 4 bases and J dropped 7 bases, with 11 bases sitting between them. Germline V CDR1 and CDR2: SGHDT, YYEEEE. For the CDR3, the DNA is TGTGCCAGCAGCCTTTCTGGAGGTGGCTACACCTTC. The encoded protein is CASSLSGGGYTF.

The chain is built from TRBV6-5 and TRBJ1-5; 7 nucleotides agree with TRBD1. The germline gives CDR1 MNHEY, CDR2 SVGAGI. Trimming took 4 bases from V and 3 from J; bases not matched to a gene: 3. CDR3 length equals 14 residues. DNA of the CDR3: TGTGCCAGCAGTTTACAGGGGCTCAATCAGCCCCAGCATTTT. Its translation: CASSLQGLNQPQHF.

The CDR3 DNA reads TGCGCCAGCAGCCAAGACGGGGGCTATGGCTACACCTTC. As protein: CASSQDGGYGYTF. The rearrangement uses TRBV4-1 and TRBJ1-2; possibly TRBD1 for D (5 bases). There are 13 residues in the CDR3. In germline, CDR1 is MGHRA, CDR2 YSYEKL. The V gene lost 0 bases and the J gene lost 4 bases, with 6 bases spanning the gap.

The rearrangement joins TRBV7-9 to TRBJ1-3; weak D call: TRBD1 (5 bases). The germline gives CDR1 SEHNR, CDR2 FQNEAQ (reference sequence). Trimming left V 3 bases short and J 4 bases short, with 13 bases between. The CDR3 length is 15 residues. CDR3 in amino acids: CASSFDKAGGNTIYF. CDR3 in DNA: TGTGCCAGCAGCTTCGACAAAGCAGGGGGAAACACCATATATTTT.

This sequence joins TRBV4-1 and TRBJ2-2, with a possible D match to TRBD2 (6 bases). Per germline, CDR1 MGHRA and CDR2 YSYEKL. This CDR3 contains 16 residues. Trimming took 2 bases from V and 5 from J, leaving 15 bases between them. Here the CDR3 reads CASSQKRLVTTGELFF. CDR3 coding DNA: TGCGCCAGCAGCCAAAAGAGACTAGTCACAACCGGGGAGCTGTTTTTT.

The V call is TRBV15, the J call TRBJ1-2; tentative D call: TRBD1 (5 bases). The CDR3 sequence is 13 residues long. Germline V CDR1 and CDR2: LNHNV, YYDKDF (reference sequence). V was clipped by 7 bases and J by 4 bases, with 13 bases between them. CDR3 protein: CATNRMTGYGYTF. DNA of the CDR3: TGTGCCACCAACAGGATGACGGGCTATGGCTACACCTTC.

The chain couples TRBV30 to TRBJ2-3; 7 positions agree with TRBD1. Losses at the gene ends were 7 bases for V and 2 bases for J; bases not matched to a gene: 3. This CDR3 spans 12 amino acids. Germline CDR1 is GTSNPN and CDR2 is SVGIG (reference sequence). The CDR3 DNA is TGTGCCTCGGGACAGCTCACAGATACGCAGTATTTT. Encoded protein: CASGQLTDTQYF.

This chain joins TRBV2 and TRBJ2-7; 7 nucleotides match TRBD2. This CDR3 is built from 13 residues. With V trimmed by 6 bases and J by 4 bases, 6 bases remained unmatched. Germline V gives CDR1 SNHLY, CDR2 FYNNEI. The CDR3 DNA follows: TGTGCCAGCAGGAGCGGGACCCTTTACGAGCAGTACTTC. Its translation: CASRSGTLYEQYF.

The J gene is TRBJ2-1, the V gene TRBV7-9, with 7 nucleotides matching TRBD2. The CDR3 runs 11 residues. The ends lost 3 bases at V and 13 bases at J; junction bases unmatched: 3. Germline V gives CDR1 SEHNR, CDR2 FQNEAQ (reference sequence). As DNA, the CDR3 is TGTGCCAGCAGCTTGGGACTATTTCAGTTCTTC. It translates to CASSLGLFQFF.

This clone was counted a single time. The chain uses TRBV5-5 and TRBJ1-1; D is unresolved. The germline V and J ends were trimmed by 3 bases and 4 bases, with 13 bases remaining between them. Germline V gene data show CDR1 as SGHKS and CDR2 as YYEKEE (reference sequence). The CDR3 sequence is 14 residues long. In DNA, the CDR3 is TGTGCCAGCAGCTACAACCCAGTAGCCACTGAAGCTTTCTTT. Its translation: CASSYNPVATEAFF.

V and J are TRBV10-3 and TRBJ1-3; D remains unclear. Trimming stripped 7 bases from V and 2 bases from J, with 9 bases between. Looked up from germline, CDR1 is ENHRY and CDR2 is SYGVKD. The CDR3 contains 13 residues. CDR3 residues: CAINEEAGNTIYF. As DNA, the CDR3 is TGTGCCATCAACGAAGAGGCTGGAAACACCATATATTTT.

The CDR3: CASSQGQANTGELFF. CDR3 nucleotides: TGTGCCAGCAGCCAGGGACAGGCGAACACCGGGGAGCTGTTTTTT. This chain joins TRBV7-9 and TRBJ2-2; 8 bases are shared with TRBD1. Germline CDR1 reads SEHNR; CDR2 reads FQNEAQ (reference sequence). The CDR3 sequence is 15 residues long. Trimming at V came to 5 bases and at J to 0 bases, leaving 2 bases not matched to a gene.

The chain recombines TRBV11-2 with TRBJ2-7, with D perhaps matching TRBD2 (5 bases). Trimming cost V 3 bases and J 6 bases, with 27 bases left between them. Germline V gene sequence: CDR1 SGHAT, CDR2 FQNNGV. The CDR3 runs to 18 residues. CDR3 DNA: TGTGCCAGCAGCTTCTCATTATACGCGGCCGGGGTTCAAGGCGAGCAGTACTTC. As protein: CASSFSLYAAGVQGEQYF.

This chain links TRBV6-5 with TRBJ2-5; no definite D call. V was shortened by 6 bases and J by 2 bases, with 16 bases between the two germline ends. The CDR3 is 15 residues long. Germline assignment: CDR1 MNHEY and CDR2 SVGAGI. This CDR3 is CASSRYVAEQETQYF. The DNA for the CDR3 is TGTGCCAGCAGCCGTTACGTAGCTGAGCAAGAGACCCAGTACTTC.

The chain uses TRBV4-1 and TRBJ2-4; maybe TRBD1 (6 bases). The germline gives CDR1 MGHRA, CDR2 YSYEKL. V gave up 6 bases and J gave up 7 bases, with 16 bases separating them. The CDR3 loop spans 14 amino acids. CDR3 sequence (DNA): TGCGCCAGCAGACAGGGACCCGGTGTGAACATTCAGTACTTC. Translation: CASRQGPGVNIQYF.

The CDR3 sequence is CASSQRSSGRSDTQYF. The CDR3 bases are TGCGCCAGCAGCCAAAGATCCAGCGGGAGGTCAGATACGCAGTATTTT. The chain uses TRBV4-1 and TRBJ2-3; 9 positions match TRBD2. From germline, CDR1 is MGHRA and CDR2 YSYEKL. CDR3 length: 16 amino acids. V lost 2 bases and J lost 4; bases outside the gene matches: 7.